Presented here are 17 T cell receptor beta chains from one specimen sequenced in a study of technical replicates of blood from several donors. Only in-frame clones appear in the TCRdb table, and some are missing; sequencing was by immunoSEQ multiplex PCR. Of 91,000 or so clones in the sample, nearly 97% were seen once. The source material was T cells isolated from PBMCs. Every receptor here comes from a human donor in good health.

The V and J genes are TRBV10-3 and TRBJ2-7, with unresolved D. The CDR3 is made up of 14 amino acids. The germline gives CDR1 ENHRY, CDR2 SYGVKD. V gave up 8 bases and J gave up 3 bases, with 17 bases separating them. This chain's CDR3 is CAIPPMRLIYEQYF. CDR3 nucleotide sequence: TGTGCCATCCCCCCAATGAGGCTGATCTACGAGCAGTACTTC.

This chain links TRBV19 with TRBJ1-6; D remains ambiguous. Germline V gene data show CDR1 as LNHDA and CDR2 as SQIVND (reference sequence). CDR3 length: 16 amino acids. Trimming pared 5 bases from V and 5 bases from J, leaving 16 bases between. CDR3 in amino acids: CASSWYSGINNSPLHF. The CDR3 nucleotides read TGTGCCAGTAGTTGGTATTCCGGGATCAATAATTCACCCCTCCACTTT.

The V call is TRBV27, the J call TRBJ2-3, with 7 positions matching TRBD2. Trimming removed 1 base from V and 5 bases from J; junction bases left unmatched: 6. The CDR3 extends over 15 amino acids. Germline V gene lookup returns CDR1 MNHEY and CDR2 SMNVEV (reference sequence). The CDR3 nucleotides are TGTGCCAGCAGTTTATTTCCAGCGGGGCTAGATACGCAGTATTTT. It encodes CASSLFPAGLDTQYF.

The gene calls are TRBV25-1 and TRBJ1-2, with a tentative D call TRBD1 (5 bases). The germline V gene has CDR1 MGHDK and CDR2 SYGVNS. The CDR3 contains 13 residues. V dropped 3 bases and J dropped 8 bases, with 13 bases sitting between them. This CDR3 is CASSDGGKSGYTF. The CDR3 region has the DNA TGTGCCAGCAGTGATGGGGGGAAGTCGGGCTACACCTTC.

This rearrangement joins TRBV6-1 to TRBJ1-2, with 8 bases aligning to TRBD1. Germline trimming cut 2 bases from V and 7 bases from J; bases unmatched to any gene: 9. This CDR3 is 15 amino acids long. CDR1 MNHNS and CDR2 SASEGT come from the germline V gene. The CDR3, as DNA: TGTGCCAGCAGTGAACCCCGGACAGGGAGACGTGGCTACACCTTC. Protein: CASSEPRTGRRGYTF.

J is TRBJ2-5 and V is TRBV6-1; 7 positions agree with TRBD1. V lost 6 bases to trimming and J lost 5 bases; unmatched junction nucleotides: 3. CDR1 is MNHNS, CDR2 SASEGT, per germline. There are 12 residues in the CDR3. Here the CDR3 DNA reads TGTGCCAGCAGAGGGGGCCAGGAGACCCAGTACTTC. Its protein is CASRGGQETQYF.

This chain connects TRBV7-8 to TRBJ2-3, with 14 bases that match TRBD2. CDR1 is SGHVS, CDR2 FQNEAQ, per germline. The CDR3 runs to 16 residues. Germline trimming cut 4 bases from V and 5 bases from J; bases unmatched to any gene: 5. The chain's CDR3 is CASSSGLAGAIDTQYF. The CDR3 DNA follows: TGTGCCAGCAGCTCGGGACTAGCGGGAGCAATAGATACGCAGTATTTT.

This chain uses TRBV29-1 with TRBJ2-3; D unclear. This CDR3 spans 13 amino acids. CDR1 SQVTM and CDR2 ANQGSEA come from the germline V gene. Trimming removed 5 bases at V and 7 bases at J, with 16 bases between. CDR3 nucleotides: TGCAGCGTTTTTCTGCGTCTCGCTAATACGCAGTATTTT. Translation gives CSVFLRLANTQYF.

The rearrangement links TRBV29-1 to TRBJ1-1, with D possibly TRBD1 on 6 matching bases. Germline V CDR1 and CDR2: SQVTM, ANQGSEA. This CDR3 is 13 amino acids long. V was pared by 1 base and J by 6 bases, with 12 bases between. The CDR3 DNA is TGCAGCGTTGAAGCAACCAGGGGATCTGAAGCTTTCTTT. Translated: CSVEATRGSEAFF.

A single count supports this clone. The CDR3 is CASRDDRATGELFF. CDR3 DNA: TGTGCCAGTAGGGACGACAGGGCAACCGGGGAGCTGTTTTTT. The chain couples TRBV19 to TRBJ2-2; TRBD1 matches at 7 bases. The CDR3 covers 14 residues. V shed 6 bases, J shed 5 bases, and the junction held 6 bases outside the gene matches. The V gene's germline CDR1 is LNHDA and CDR2 SQIVND (reference sequence).

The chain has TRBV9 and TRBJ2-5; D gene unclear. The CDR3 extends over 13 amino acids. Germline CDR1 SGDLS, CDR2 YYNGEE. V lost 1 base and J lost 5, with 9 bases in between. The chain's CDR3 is CASSVSKEETQYF. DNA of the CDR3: TGTGCCAGCAGCGTATCAAAAGAGGAGACCCAGTACTTC. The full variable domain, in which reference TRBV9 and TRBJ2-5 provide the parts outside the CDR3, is DSGVTQTPKHLITATGQRVTLRCSPRSGDLSVYWYQQSLDQGLQFLIQYYNGEERAKGNILERFSAQQFPDLHSELNLSSLELGDSALYFCASSVSKEETQYFGPGTRLLVL.

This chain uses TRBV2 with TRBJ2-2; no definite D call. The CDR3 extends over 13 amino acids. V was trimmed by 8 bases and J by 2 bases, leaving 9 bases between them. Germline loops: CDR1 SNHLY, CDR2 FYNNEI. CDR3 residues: CASGLDNTGELFF. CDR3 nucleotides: TGTGCCAGCGGCCTAGACAACACCGGGGAGCTGTTTTTT.

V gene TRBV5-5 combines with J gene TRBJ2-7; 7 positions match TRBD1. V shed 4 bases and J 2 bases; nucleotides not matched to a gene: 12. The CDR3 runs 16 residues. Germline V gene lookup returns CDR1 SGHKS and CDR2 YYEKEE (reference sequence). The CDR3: CASSTYPGTETYEQYF. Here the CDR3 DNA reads TGTGCCAGCAGCACCTACCCCGGGACAGAGACCTACGAGCAGTACTTC.

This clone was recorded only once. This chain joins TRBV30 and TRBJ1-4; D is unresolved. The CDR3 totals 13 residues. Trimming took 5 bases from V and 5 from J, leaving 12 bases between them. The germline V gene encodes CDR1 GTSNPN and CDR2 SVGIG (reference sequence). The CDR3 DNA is TGTGCCTGGGAGGGCAGAGAAAATGAAAAACTGTTTTTT. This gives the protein CAWEGRENEKLFF. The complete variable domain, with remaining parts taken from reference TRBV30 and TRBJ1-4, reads SQTIHQWPATLVQPVGSPLSLECTVEGTSNPNLYWYRQAAGRGLQLLFYSVGIGQISSEVPQNLSASRPQDRQFILSSKKLLLSDSGFYLCAWEGRENEKLFFGSGTQLSVL.

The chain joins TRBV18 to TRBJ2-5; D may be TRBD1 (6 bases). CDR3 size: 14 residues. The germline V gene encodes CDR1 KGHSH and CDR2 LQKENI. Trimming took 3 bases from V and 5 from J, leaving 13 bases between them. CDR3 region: CASSPTGKGETQYF. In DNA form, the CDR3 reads TGTGCCAGCTCACCTACAGGGAAAGGGGAGACCCAGTACTTC.

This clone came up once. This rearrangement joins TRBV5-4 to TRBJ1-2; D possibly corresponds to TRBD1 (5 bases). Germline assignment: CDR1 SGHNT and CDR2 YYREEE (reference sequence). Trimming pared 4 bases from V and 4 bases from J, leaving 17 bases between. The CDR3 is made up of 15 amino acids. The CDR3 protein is CASSQVSRQTYGYTF. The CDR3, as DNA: TGTGCCAGCAGCCAAGTGAGTCGACAGACCTATGGCTACACCTTC.

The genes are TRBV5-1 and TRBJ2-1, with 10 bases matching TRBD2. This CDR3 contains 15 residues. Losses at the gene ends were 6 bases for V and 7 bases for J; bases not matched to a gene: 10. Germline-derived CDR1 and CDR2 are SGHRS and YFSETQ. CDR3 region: CASNNGTSVWNEQFF. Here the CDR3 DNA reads TGCGCCAGCAACAACGGGACTAGCGTGTGGAATGAGCAGTTCTTC.